This TCR beta chain was found in a study of control samples from healthy donors and cancer patients (dated by TCRdb to 2018 to 2021). This clone was seen only once. The antigen this receptor binds is unknown. No base quality information exists; no much larger clone differs at one position. Libraries were prepared through the immunoSEQ multiplex PCR assay. What TCRdb holds here is the immuneACCESS table cut down to in-frame rearrangements. Part of the clones is not present; checked against another copy, under half of the missing clones reflect an unresolved V gene, and the others are unexplained. Present in this sample are around 68,000 clones, nearly 85% of which were seen just once. Less than 20% of the sample rests with the top ten. The junction carries 16 bases between V and J, which are trimmed by 6 bases and 3 bases respectively. In the germline V gene, CDR1 corresponds to SGDLS and CDR2 to YYNGEE. The CDR3 starts with the cysteine, ends with the phenylalanine, and has 15 residues. Here the CDR3 DNA is all that survives: 45 bases in frame from base 1.

Sequenced sample: blood. The chain is assembled from TRBV9 and TRBJ2-1; the D segment may tentatively be TRBD1 or TRBD2, each giving 5 matched bases. This clonotype originated in a man aged 55-75 years in good health. The encoded CDR3 is CASTPGTLNYNEQFF. The nucleotide sequence reads TGTGCCAGCACACCCGGGACCCTTAACTACAATGAGCAGTTCTTC.